One and the same sample provided the 28 T cell receptor beta chains below, sequenced in a study of T-cell memory formation after mild COVID-19. MiXCR, applied by TCRdb to the 5' RACE reads, yields one record per CDR3 protein. The sample carries 530,000 or so distinct CDR3 sequences, around 15% recorded once. Sequencing was performed on PBMCs or a T cell subset sorted from them (not recorded which). These TCRs come from an adult woman who had mild COVID-19 (a few samples of this study predate the infection). Cell type and time point are not known.

The rearrangement uses TRBV10-3 and TRBJ1-1; unclear D gene. V dropped 3 bases and J dropped 0 bases, with 20 bases sitting between them. The CDR3 consists of 18 residues. CDR1 and CDR2 from the germline V gene are ENHRY and SYGVKD. This CDR3 reads CAISDFGVRRMMNTEAFF. In DNA form, the CDR3 reads TGTGCCATCAGTGACTTTGGCGTCCGAAGGATGATGAACACTGAAGCTTTCTTT.

This clonotype was recorded a few times. This chain connects TRBV11-2 to TRBJ2-2; D may be TRBD1 (5 bases). There are 14 residues in the CDR3. V was clipped by 7 bases and J by 5 bases, with 14 bases between them. From germline, CDR1 is SGHAT and CDR2 FQNNGV. The CDR3 sequence is CASNTRQGTGELFF. Written as DNA, the CDR3 is TGTGCCAGCAACACCCGCCAGGGTACCGGGGAGCTGTTTTTT.

This clonotype was recorded a few times. The chain is built from TRBV10-3 and TRBJ1-5; D is perhaps TRBD1 (5 bases). CDR3 size: 14 residues. Trimming shortened V by 4 bases and J by 3 bases, and 10 bases separated the two germline ends. Germline V gene lookup returns CDR1 ENHRY and CDR2 SYGVKD. The DNA of the CDR3 is TGTGCCATCAGTGGGGCCAGGGCCAATCAGCCCCAGCATTTT. It yields the protein CAISGARANQPQHF.

This clonotype was recorded once. V is TRBV5-5 and J is TRBJ1-2, with D possibly being TRBD1 (5 bases). Looked up from germline, CDR1 is SGHKS and CDR2 is YYEKEE (reference sequence). The CDR3 contains 13 residues. Trimming took 4 bases from V and 8 from J, leaving 15 bases between them. The CDR3 nucleotides are TGTGCCAGCAGCCCGGCGGCGGGGGTCGGCTACACCTTC. It translates to CASSPAAGVGYTF.

This clonotype was seen only a few times. This chain links TRBV9 with TRBJ1-2; 7 bases are a match to TRBD1. After removal of 0 bases from V and 4 bases from J, the junction contained 3 bases not matched to a gene. The CDR3 has 14 amino acids. Germline V lookup: CDR1 SGDLS, CDR2 YYNGEE. CDR3 loop: CASSVESGGYGYTF. In DNA form, the CDR3 reads TGTGCCAGCAGCGTAGAATCAGGGGGCTATGGCTACACCTTC.

In its sample, this clonotype was seen a few times. The J gene is TRBJ2-6, the V gene TRBV4-1; 8 bases align to TRBD2. The CDR3 has 21 residues. The ends lost 4 bases at V and 3 bases at J; junction bases unmatched: 20. Germline CDR1 is MGHRA and CDR2 is YSYEKL. The CDR3 reads CASSPSGLKGINSVGANVLTF. DNA for the CDR3: TGCGCCAGCAGCCCTAGCGGGTTAAAGGGGATTAATTCGGTTGGGGCCAACGTCCTGACTTTC.

V usage is TRBV7-9 and J usage is TRBJ2-7, with no clear D. V was trimmed by 2 bases and J by 7 bases, leaving 18 bases between them. CDR1 is SEHNR and CDR2 is FQNEAQ in the germline V gene (reference sequence). The CDR3 totals 15 residues. The CDR3 reads CASSLQVGNPWEQYF. Here the CDR3 DNA reads TGTGCCAGCAGCTTACAAGTTGGAAACCCCTGGGAGCAGTACTTC.

J is TRBJ2-1 and V is TRBV20-1, with 9 nucleotides matching TRBD2. Germline assignment: CDR1 DFQATT and CDR2 SNEGSKA (reference sequence). With 5 bases clipped from V and 3 bases from J, the junction kept 8 bases outside the gene matches. This CDR3 is built from 15 residues. CDR3 amino acids: CSASGTSNLYNEQFF. Here the CDR3 DNA reads TGCAGTGCTTCCGGGACTAGCAACCTCTACAATGAGCAGTTCTTC.

This clonotype was counted between two and nine times. The chain uses TRBV5-1 and TRBJ2-3, with 8 bases matching TRBD2. J gave up 1 base and V 4 bases, and 5 bases lay outside the gene matches. Germline V gene sequence: CDR1 SGHRS, CDR2 YFSETQ. This CDR3 comprises 15 residues. CDR3 region: CASSGTRPGTDTQYF. CDR3 bases: TGCGCCAGCAGCGGGACTAGACCGGGCACAGATACGCAGTATTTT.

This clonotype was found a few times. The chain is built from TRBV11-2 and TRBJ2-1, with D maybe TRBD2 (6 bases). In germline, CDR1 is SGHAT, CDR2 FQNNGV. Trimming cost V 2 bases and J 6 bases, with 32 bases left between them. There are 21 residues in the CDR3. CDR3 region: CASSLILASPFVDSLVNEQFF. CDR3 DNA: TGTGCCAGCAGCTTAATACTAGCTTCACCATTTGTCGACTCTTTAGTCAATGAGCAGTTCTTC.

This clonotype was observed a single time. V and J are TRBV11-2 and TRBJ2-5, with TRBD2 matching over 11 bases. Germline CDR1 and CDR2: SGHAT and FQNNGV. Unmatched junction bases numbered 15, after V lost 0 bases and J lost 0 bases. The CDR3 contains 21 residues. The CDR3 DNA reads TGTGCCAGCAGCTTAGATGGGGTAGCGGGAGGGCCCGTTTCGGACCAAGAGACCCAGTACTTC. Translation: CASSLDGVAGGPVSDQETQYF.

V and J are TRBV18 and TRBJ2-2, with D perhaps matching TRBD1 (6 bases). V gave up 4 bases and J gave up 2 bases, with 8 bases separating them. The V gene's germline CDR1 is KGHSH and CDR2 LQKENI. The CDR3 length is 14 residues. In DNA, the CDR3 is TGTGCCAGCTCACAGGGACACAACACCGGGGAGCTGTTTTTT. Protein sequence: CASSQGHNTGELFF.

This clonotype appeared many times. The chain is built from TRBV5-1 and TRBJ2-7, with D perhaps matching TRBD2 (6 bases). CDR1 is SGHRS, CDR2 YFSETQ, per germline. The CDR3 totals 15 residues. Trimming stripped 2 bases from V and 4 bases from J, with 16 bases between. CDR3 DNA sequence: TGCGCCAGCAGCTTAACGACTAGTACCCAGTACGAGCAGTACTTC. It translates to CASSLTTSTQYEQYF.

In DNA, the CDR3 is TGTGCCAGCAGCGCTTCTAGCGGTCGAGGGGTCAACGAGCAGTACTTC. Encoded protein: CASSASSGRGVNEQYF. The genes are TRBV9 and TRBJ2-7, with TRBD2 matching 7 bases. This CDR3 has 16 amino acids. The germline gives CDR1 SGDLS, CDR2 YYNGEE. The V gene end was trimmed by 3 bases and the J gene end by 5 bases; junction bases not matched to a gene: 14.

This clonotype was seen a handful of times. The V and J genes are TRBV7-9 and TRBJ2-7, with D perhaps TRBD1 (6 bases). V gave up 3 bases and J gave up 2 bases, with 14 bases separating them. CDR1 SEHNR and CDR2 FQNEAQ come from the germline V gene (reference sequence). The CDR3 is made up of 15 amino acids. CDR3 sequence: CASSFEGAGAYEQYF. The CDR3 bases are TGTGCCAGCAGCTTTGAAGGGGCAGGGGCCTACGAGCAGTACTTC.

Many counts were recorded for this clonotype. V and J are TRBV7-8 and TRBJ2-1; TRBD2 matches at 7 bases. Looked up from germline, CDR1 is SGHVS and CDR2 is FQNEAQ. V was pared by 1 base and J by 5 bases, with 5 bases of the junction left unmatched. The CDR3 loop spans 15 amino acids. The CDR3 DNA reads TGTGCCAGCAGCTTAGTAACTAGCGAGAACAATGAGCAGTTCTTC. It codes for CASSLVTSENNEQFF.

This clonotype was seen a few times. The chain uses TRBV16 and TRBJ1-4; the D gene is possibly TRBD1 (5 bases). The CDR3 loop spans 15 amino acids. Germline values: CDR1 KGHSY, CDR2 FQNENV. Trimming stripped 4 bases from V and 7 bases from J, with 16 bases between. The CDR3 DNA is TGTGCCAGCAGCCCAGCGTTGGGGGAGTCTGAAAAACTGTTTTTT. Its translation is CASSPALGESEKLFF.

V gene TRBV6-4 combines with J gene TRBJ2-1; D is ambiguous. V shed 4 bases and J shed 5 bases, with 12 bases lying between them. Germline V gene data show CDR1 as MRHNA and CDR2 as SNTAGT. The CDR3 is 14 amino acids. Here the CDR3 reads CASSVAAEHNEQFF. CDR3 nucleotides: TGTGCCAGCAGTGTTGCGGCGGAACACAATGAGCAGTTCTTC.

The chain has TRBV24-1 and TRBJ1-4; 7 bases align to TRBD1. Germline V gene data show CDR1 as KGHDR and CDR2 as SFDVKD. The length of the CDR3 is 14 residues. After removal of 4 bases from V and 3 bases from J, the junction contained 1 base not matched to a gene. DNA of the CDR3: TGTGCCACCAGTGAACAGGGGCCTAATGAAAAACTGTTTTTT. Protein: CATSEQGPNEKLFF.

At least ten counts were recorded for this clonotype. This chain uses TRBV25-1 with TRBJ1-1; TRBD1 agrees at 7 bases. This CDR3 has 16 amino acids. Per the germline V gene, CDR1 is MGHDK and CDR2 is SYGVNS. V shed 0 bases, J shed 6 bases, and the junction held 10 bases outside the gene matches. The DNA of the CDR3 is TGTGCCAGCAGTGAATATCGGCTGACAGGGTTCCCTGAAGCTTTCTTT. It codes for CASSEYRLTGFPEAFF.

This clonotype has ten or more counts. The chain joins TRBV6-2 or TRBV6-3 to TRBJ2-7; 10 positions agree with TRBD2. The V and J ends lost 6 bases and 2 bases, in that order; junction bases with no gene match: 10. The CDR3 is 16 amino acids. CDR1 and CDR2 (germline): MNHEY, SVGEGT. CDR3 in DNA: TGTGCCAGCAGCCCGCCGGGACTAGCGTTACCCTACGAGCAGTACTTC. It codes for CASSPPGLALPYEQYF.

The rearrangement joins TRBV7-6 to TRBJ1-6; TRBD1 matches at 9 bases. The CDR3 loop spans 16 amino acids. Germline V gives CDR1 SGHVS, CDR2 FNYEAQ. V shed 5 bases, J shed 8 bases, and the junction held 10 bases outside the gene matches. The CDR3: CASSNPGTGNDSPLHF. CDR3 bases: TGTGCCAGCAGCAATCCGGGGACAGGGAACGATTCACCCCTCCACTTT. Supplemented by reference TRBV7-6 and TRBJ1-6, the full variable domain reads GAGVSQSPRYKVTKRGQDVALRCDPISGHVSLYWYRQALGQGPEFLTYFNYEAQQDKSGLPNDRFSAERPEGSISTLTIQRTEQRDSAMYRCASSNPGTGNDSPLHFGNGTRLTVT.

The gene calls are TRBV27 and TRBJ1-2; TRBD1 agrees at 7 bases. The germline V gene has CDR1 MNHEY and CDR2 SMNVEV (reference sequence). There are 15 residues in the CDR3. J lost 6 bases, V lost 5 bases, and 12 bases had no gene match. CDR3 sequence reads: CASSPQGDTGHGYTF. Here the CDR3 DNA reads TGTGCCAGCAGTCCCCAGGGGGATACTGGGCATGGCTACACCTTC.

A word on this clonotype: The junction differs from germline at one of its ends, possibly a read error. The chain combines TRBV10-3 with TRBJ1-1; D is ambiguous. The CDR3 length is 15 residues. Germline V lookup: CDR1 ENHRY, CDR2 SYGVKD. CDR3: CAIRRPDQFNTQAFF. In nucleotides, the CDR3 is TGTGCCATCAGGAGACCCGACCAATTCAACACTCAAGCTTTCTTT.

This clonotype occurred a few times. The chain recombines TRBV20-1 with TRBJ2-1; the D gene is possibly TRBD1 (6 bases). Trimming left V 3 bases short and J 15 bases short, with 21 bases between. Per germline, CDR1 DFQATT and CDR2 SNEGSKA (reference sequence). The CDR3 extends over 13 amino acids. Here the CDR3 reads CSASEVLGASPFF. The DNA of the CDR3 is TGCAGTGCTAGTGAGGTGCTGGGGGCAAGCCCGTTCTTC.

This clonotype appeared a few times. The chain is built from TRBV27 and TRBJ1-4; D is unresolved. The CDR3 has 13 amino acids. The V end lost 3 bases, the J end lost 5 bases, and 7 bases lay between the germline ends. The germline V gene encodes CDR1 MNHEY and CDR2 SMNVEV (reference sequence). The CDR3, as DNA: TGTGCCAGCAGTTTTGGGCAGAATGAAAAACTGTTTTTT. Its protein is CASSFGQNEKLFF.

The chain couples TRBV6-6 to TRBJ2-7, with D perhaps matching TRBD2 (5 bases). CDR3 size: 14 residues. V lost 2 bases, J lost 0 bases, and 8 bases lay in between. The V gene's germline CDR1 is MNHNY and CDR2 SVGAGI (reference sequence). CDR3 loop: CASSYGGRSYEQYF. The CDR3 coding sequence is TGTGCCAGCAGTTACGGCGGGCGCTCCTACGAGCAGTACTTC.

The chain links TRBV24-1 to TRBJ1-1; D call uncertain. This CDR3 is built from 13 residues. V lost 8 bases and J 4 bases, leaving 13 bases between the germline ends. Germline CDR1 and CDR2: KGHDR and SFDVKD. This chain's CDR3 is CATMRTGFTEAFF. As DNA, the CDR3 is TGTGCCACCATGAGGACCGGGTTCACTGAAGCTTTCTTT.